The count of the clone carrying this TCR beta chain is one. As yet, its antigen is unknown. This sample is part of a study of OX40 agonist ivuxolimab in advanced cancers. Study as a whole: Hepatocellular carcinoma, melanoma, renal cell or head and neck cancer occurred in dose-escalation patients. Two cutaneous melanoma patients and one hepatocellular carcinoma patient, three in all, had partial responses. Notes on the study in general: A proportion of nonresponders additionally exhibited low normalized T-cell clonal expansion.

TCRdb's copy holds only in-frame clones and misses some; the assay was immunoSEQ multiplex PCR. The profile shows around 94,000 clones, under 95% of them singletons. The V gene's germline CDR1 is SEHNR and CDR2 FQNEAQ (reference sequence). V lost 1 base, J lost 2 bases, and 1 base stayed unmatched. This CDR3 region has 14 residues. The sequence was obtained from an adult with an advanced solid tumor such as melanoma, head and neck, liver or kidney cancer. J is TRBJ2-7 and V is TRBV7-9; 8 bases are a match to TRBD2. This sample comprised CD4+ or CD8+ T cells sorted from blood, obtained in a trial of the OX40 agonist ivuxolimab. The CDR3 nucleotides are TGTGCCAGCAGCTTAGGGGGACTAGCCTACGAGCAGTACTTC. Translated: CASSLGGLAYEQYF.